This T cell receptor beta chain comes out of a study of blood T cell repertoires in COVID-19. Study-wide context: The United States, Italy and Spain supplied acute and convalescent COVID-19 samples. T cells, B-cell-depleted T cells, or PBMCs supplied cDNA or gDNA.

Original data processing: Amplified reference gene primers provided the basis for estimating nucleated cell counts. Sequencing used immunoSEQ multiplex PCR; TCRdb keeps in-frame clones, though not all of them. The V and J calls and clone size were taken over from that table, and D and trimming were inferred from the DNA. This sample has nearly 200,000 clones, with about 80% found just once. The CDR3 is made up of 17 amino acids. V was shortened by 1 base and J by 0 bases, with 15 bases between the two germline ends. From germline, CDR1 is MDHEN and CDR2 SYDVKM. The count of this clone is one. This chain links TRBV28 with TRBJ1-1; maybe TRBD1 (5 bases). This clonotype originated in a human donor with acute or convalescent COVID-19. The donor label of this sample is uncertain. Sequenced: peripheral blood. DNA of the CDR3: TGTGCCAGCAGTTTATACCTCGGGGGGGTCATGAACACTGAAGCTTTCTTT. It encodes CASSLYLGGVMNTEAFF.